These T cell receptor beta chains were read from a single sample in a study of tumor and adjacent non-tumor tissue in lung cancer. Each CDR3 protein gets one entry after TCRdb re-called the multiplex PCR reads with MiXCR. The data hold 75,000 to 95,000 distinct CDR3 sequences, with roughly three quarters observed a single time. Sequencing was carried out using distant non-tumor lung tissue. The receptors originated from a woman aged 50 to 60 with non-small cell lung cancer. The CDR3 runs from the conserved cysteine through the conserved F or W. Fields, in order: clone size, D gene, J gene, V gene, CDR3 DNA, CDR3 protein. A D gene is named only where the DNA matches it firmly. The listing skips clone size in some rows; elsewhere it reads once, few, many or a size class.

>-|-|TRBJ2-5|TRBV15
TGTTCCACCAGCAGTAGGAGGGTAGAGACCCAGTACTTC
CSTSSRRVETQYF
>-|TRBD1|TRBJ2-7|TRBV5-1
TGCGTCAGTAGCTTGGTGGGAGACAGGGGTCGTGAGCAGTACTTC
CVSSLVGDRGREQYF
>-|TRBD2|TRBJ2-2|TRBV29-1
TGCAGCGTTGAAGCCCCTAACGGGAGGGCCCCCGGGGAGCTGATTTTT
CSVEAPNGRAPGELIF
>-|TRBD2|TRBJ2-5|TRBV10-3
TGTGCCATCACCCCGAGCGGGAGAAAGACCGAGTACTTC
CAITPSGRKTEYF
>once|TRBD1|TRBJ1-5|TRBV11-3
TGTGCCAGCAGCCTAGGACTAGTGGGAGCAGGGGGCACAGATACGCAGCATTTT
CASSLGLVGAGGTDTQHF
>-|-|TRBJ2-6|TRBV25-1
TGTGCCAGCAGCCGTTCCGGGGCCAACGCCCTGACTTTC
CASSRSGANALTF
>-|-|TRBJ2-3|TRBV29-1
TGCAGGGTCGCATACCAGTTGCCCGGGGCAGATACGCAGTATTTT
CRVAYQLPGADTQYF
>-|-|TRBJ2-7|TRBV10-3
TGTGCCATCAGTGAGTCTGTCACCGCTGGGGCGTTCGAGCAGTACTTC
CAISESVTAGAFEQYF
>-|TRBD2|TRBJ2-1|TRBV11-2
TGTGCCAGCAGCTTAGAATCTAGCGGTAATCATTCGCAGTTCTTC
CASSLESSGNHSQFF
>-|TRBD2|TRBJ2-2|TRBV29-1
TGCAGCGTTGCAGCCCCTAGCGGGATGGCCCCCGGGGAGCTGTTTTTT
CSVAAPSGMAPGELFF
>-|-|TRBJ2-5|TRBV28
TGTGCCAGCAGTTTGTGGTCCGGGGCGGGCGATGAGACCCAGTACTTC
CASSLWSGAGDETQYF
>-|-|TRBJ1-1|TRBV11-1
TGTGTCAGCAGCGCCGACGGCCGTAACACTGAAGCTTTCTTT
CVSSADGRNTEAFF
>-|-|TRBJ2-3|TRBV6-2/TRBV6-3
TGTACTAGCAGCCTACAAGACGCAGATACGCAGTATTTT
CTSSLQDADTQYF
>-|TRBD2|TRBJ2-2|TRBV9
TGTGGCAGTAGCGAGGGGAGCGGGAGGGCCACCGGGGAGCTGTTTTTT
CGSSEGSGRATGELFF
>-|-|TRBJ2-5|TRBV4-1
TGCGCCAGCAGCCAAGATCTATTATTGGTAGGGCTTGAAGAGGCCCAGTACTTC
CASSQDLLLVGLEEAQYF
>many|-|TRBJ2-7|TRBV5-1
TGCGCCAGCAGCTTGAGGGCCTACGAGCAGTACTTC
CASSLRAYEQYF
>few|-|TRBJ2-5|TRBV10-3
TGTGCCGTCCGGACAACGCAAGAGACCCAGGACTTC
CAVRTTQETQDF
>-|-|TRBJ1-2|TRBV12-3/TRBV12-4
TGTGCCAGGCTGCCTAGGAGCTTCTATGGCTACACCTTC
CARLPRSFYGYTF
>-|-|TRBJ1-1|TRBV12-3/TRBV12-4
TGTGCCAGCAGCATCAGGGCCTCCGGGACTGAGGCTTTCTTT
CASSIRASGTEAFF
>-|-|TRBJ1-2|TRBV12-1
TGTGCCAGCAGCCGGCTATCGGGACACGGTGGCTACACCTTC
CASSRLSGHGGYTF
>-|-|TRBJ1-3|TRBV11-2
TGTGCCAGCAGCGCAGGCATGAAGTCTGGAGACATCATATATTTT
CASSAGMKSGDIIYF
>-|-|TRBJ2-3|TRBV6-5
TGTGCCCGCAGCCGATCGTTGCTAAATACACAGTATTTT
CARSRSLLNTQYF
>once|TRBD2|TRBJ2-7|TRBV4-1
TGCGCCCGCAGCAAGACCCTAGCGGGAGGTGGCGAACAGTACTTC
CARSKTLAGGGEQYF
>once|TRBD2|TRBJ2-3|TRBV29-1
TGCAGTGTTGAAGACTCTAGCGGGAGGCCGGGAGCAGATACGCAGTATTTT
CSVEDSSGRPGADTQYF
>-|-|TRBJ2-6|TRBV11-2
TGTGCCAGCAATATTAACTCTGGGGCCAACGTCCTGACTTTC
CASNINSGANVLTF
>-|-|TRBJ1-1|TRBV13
TGTGCCAGCAGCGGCCAATGGATGAGCACTGAAGCTTCCTTT
CASSGQWMSTEASF
>-|-|TRBJ2-1|TRBV7-9
TGTGCCTGCAGCTTCCTTCCCGGGGAGCAGTTGTTC
CACSFLPGEQLF
>-|TRBD1|TRBJ1-5|TRBV5-1
TGTGCCAGCAGCTTGGGGGACAGGGCTCAGTCCCAGCATTTT
CASSLGDRAQSQHF
>-|-|TRBJ1-3|TRBV20-1
TGCAGTGCTGAAAGCTCTGGAAACACTATATATTTT
CSAESSGNTIYF
>-|TRBD2|TRBJ2-7|TRBV28
TGTGCCAGCGGAGAGGGAGACGGGAGGTACGAGCAGTACTTC
CASGEGDGRYEQYF
>-|-|TRBJ1-2|TRBV6-2/TRBV6-3
TGTGCCAGCAGCGTTATCGCTGGCGATGGTTACACCTTC
CASSVIAGDGYTF
>-|-|TRBJ2-1|TRBV10-2
TGCGCCAGCAACCGGACAGCCTACAATGTGCAGTTCTTC
CASNRTAYNVQFF
>once|-|TRBJ2-7|TRBV11-2
TGTGCCAGCAGCACCGGGACGGGGCGCACATTCGAGCAGTACTTC
CASSTGTGRTFEQYF
>-|-|TRBJ2-5|TRBV9
TGTGCAAGCAGGCCCGTCGGGGGCGGAGAGACCCAGTACTTC
CASRPVGGGETQYF
>-|TRBD1|TRBJ2-3|TRBV5-6
TGTACCAGCAGCTTTGACAGGGGCACCGATACGCAGTATTTT
CTSSFDRGTDTQYF
>-|-|TRBJ2-2|TRBV7-9
TGTACCAGCCGCGACCTAAACGGGGCGCCTGCCACCGGGGAGCTGTTTTTT
CTSRDLNGAPATGELFF
>-|TRBD2|TRBJ2-1|TRBV6-5
TGTGCCAGCAGGCACTCCTCGGTGCGGGGGGGAGACAACGAGCAGTTCTTC
CASRHSSVRGGDNEQFF
>-|TRBD1|TRBJ2-1|TRBV10-3
TGTGCCATCTGTGACCCCGGGACAGGTTCCCACAATGAGCAGTTCTTC
CAICDPGTGSHNEQFF
>-|TRBD1|TRBJ2-5|TRBV6-1
TGTCCCAGCGGAACTACAGGGGATCAAGAGACCCAGTACTTC
CPSGTTGDQETQYF
>few|-|TRBJ1-1|TRBV20-1
TGCAGTGCTAGGGTGACAGTAGGCTCTGATGCTTTCTTT
CSARVTVGSDAFF
>-|-|TRBJ2-1|TRBV11-1
TGTGTCAGAAGCTTAGCGGCTAGTGGGAGTCATGAGCAGTTCTTC
CVRSLAASGSHEQFF
>-|-|TRBJ2-1|TRBV6-2/TRBV6-3
TGTGCCAACAGTTCAGCCCCTTGCAATGAGCAGTTCTTC
CANSSAPCNEQFF
>-|-|TRBJ2-1|TRBV6-2/TRBV6-3
TGTGTCAGCGGCCTGCCCGCCAGGAGCTCCTACAATGAGCAGTTCTTC
CVSGLPARSSYNEQFF
>-|-|TRBJ1-1|TRBV11-1
TGTGCCAGTAGCCCCGGACGGGGATACTCTGGAGCTTTCTTT
CASSPGRGYSGAFF
>-|-|TRBJ2-1|TRBV6-5
TGTGCCAGTAGTTACTCCTTTGCCACCAGCTCCTACAATGAGCAGTTTTTC
CASSYSFATSSYNEQFF
>-|-|TRBJ1-1|TRBV7-9
TGTGCCAGCAACTTAGTTGCACAAGCTTTCTTT
CASNLVAQAFF
>-|-|TRBJ1-1|TRBV10-3
TGTGTCATCAGTGGGGGAAGGGATGGGGACCCTGAAGCTTTCTTT
CVISGGRDGDPEAFF
>-|-|TRBJ2-7|TRBV6-5
TGCGCCAGCAGTTACTTTAGCAGGGATCCTCTCACCGAGCAGTACTTC
CASSYFSRDPLTEQYF
>-|-|TRBJ2-7|TRBV7-6
TGTGCCAACAGCCAGAGGGGGGGGTCGAACTCCTACGAGCAGTACTTC
CANSQRGGSNSYEQYF
>-|TRBD2|TRBJ2-7|TRBV11-2
TGTGCCAGCAGCCCCCGTACTAGCGGGAGGGTATTGTGGGAGCGGTACTTC
CASSPRTSGRVLWERYF
>medium-sized|TRBD1|TRBJ2-7|TRBV4-1
TGCGCCAGCAGCATGTCCGGGACAGGGACCTACGAGCAGTACTTC
CASSMSGTGTYEQYF
>-|-|TRBJ2-1|TRBV6-2/TRBV6-3
TGTGCCAGGAGTTATACGGAGAACGCAAGGGAGCAGCTCTTC
CARSYTENAREQLF
>-|-|TRBJ2-2|TRBV6-1
TGTGCCTTGAATAGGGGGAGCGGGTGCACCGGGGAGCTGTTCTTT
CALNRGSGCTGELFF
>-|-|TRBJ2-2|TRBV20-1
TGCAGTACTAGAGATAACACCGGGGAGATGTTTTTT
CSTRDNTGEMFF
>few|TRBD1|TRBJ2-1|TRBV20-1
TGCAGTGCTAAAGGGACAGTAGCCTACAATGAGCAGTTCTTC
CSAKGTVAYNEQFF
>-|-|TRBJ1-1|TRBV20-1
TGCAGTCCAACCGGGAGAAACATGAACACTGAAGCTTTCTTT
CSPTGRNMNTEAFF
>-|TRBD1|TRBJ2-7|TRBV12-3/TRBV12-4
TGTGCCAGCAGATTGGAGGGACCCGGACAGGGGATTAACGAGGAGCACTTC
CASRLEGPGQGINEEHF
>-|-|TRBJ2-7|TRBV11-2
TGTGCCAGCAGCTTAGTTAGGGATAGTTACGAGCAGTGCTTC
CASSLVRDSYEQCF